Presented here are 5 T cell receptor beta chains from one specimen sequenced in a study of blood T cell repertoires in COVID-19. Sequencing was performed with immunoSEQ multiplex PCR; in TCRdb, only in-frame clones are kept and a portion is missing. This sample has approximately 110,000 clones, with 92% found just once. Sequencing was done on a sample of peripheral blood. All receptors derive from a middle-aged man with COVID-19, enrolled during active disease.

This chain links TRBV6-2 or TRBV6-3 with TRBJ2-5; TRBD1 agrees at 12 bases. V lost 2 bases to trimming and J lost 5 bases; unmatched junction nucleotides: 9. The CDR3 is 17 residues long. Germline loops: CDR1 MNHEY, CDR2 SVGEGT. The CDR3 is CASSYDRDRGRGETQYF. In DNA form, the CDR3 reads TGTGCCAGCAGTTACGACAGGGACAGGGGGCGCGGGGAGACCCAGTACTTC.

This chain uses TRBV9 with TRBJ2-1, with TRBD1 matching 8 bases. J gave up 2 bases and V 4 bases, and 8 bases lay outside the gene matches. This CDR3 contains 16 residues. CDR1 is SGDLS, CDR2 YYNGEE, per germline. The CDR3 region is CASSFSEDRAYNEQFF. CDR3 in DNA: TGTGCCAGCAGCTTCAGCGAGGACAGGGCCTACAATGAGCAGTTCTTC.

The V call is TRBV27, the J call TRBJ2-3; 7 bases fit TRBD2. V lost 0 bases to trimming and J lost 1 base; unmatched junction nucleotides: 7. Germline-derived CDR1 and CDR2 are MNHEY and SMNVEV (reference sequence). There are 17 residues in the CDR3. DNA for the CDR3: TGTGCCAGCAGTTTATCGAGCGCGGGAGTCGGCACAGATACGCAGTATTTT. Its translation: CASSLSSAGVGTDTQYF.

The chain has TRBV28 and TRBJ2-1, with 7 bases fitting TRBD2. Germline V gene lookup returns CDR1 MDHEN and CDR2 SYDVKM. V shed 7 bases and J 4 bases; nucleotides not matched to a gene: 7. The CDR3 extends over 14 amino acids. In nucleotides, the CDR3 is TGTGCCAGCAAGGGGCTAGCGGAGTACAATGAGCAGTTCTTC. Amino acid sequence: CASKGLAEYNEQFF.

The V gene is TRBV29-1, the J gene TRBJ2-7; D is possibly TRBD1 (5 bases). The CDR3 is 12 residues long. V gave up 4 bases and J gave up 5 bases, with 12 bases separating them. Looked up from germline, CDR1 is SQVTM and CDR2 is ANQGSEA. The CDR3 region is CSVVQGTHEQYF. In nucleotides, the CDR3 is TGCAGCGTTGTCCAGGGTACCCACGAGCAGTACTTC.